This TCR beta chain was recorded in a study of neurological immune-mediated disorders. From 15-18 subjects, every sequencing run obtained over 160 million TCR-beta sequences. One entry per CDR3 protein, called by TCRdb with MiXCR from the 5' RACE reads. The sample yields about 66,000 distinct CDR3 sequences, roughly 4.4% seen once. Material for sequencing was PBMCs. This receptor was obtained from a woman aged 70 to 79 with multiple sclerosis.

The CDR3 spells CAGRTGQTYGYTF. CDR3 sequence (DNA): TGTGCCGGACGAACGGGACAGACCTATGGCTACACCTTC. The J gene is TRBJ1-2, the V gene TRBV6-1; 7 bases match TRBD1. This CDR3 contains 13 residues. CDR1 and CDR2 from the germline V gene are MNHNS and SASEGT. Trimming at V came to 11 bases and at J to 4 bases, leaving 10 bases not matched to a gene.